This TCR beta chain was profiled in a study of T cell responses to AZD1222 COVID-19 vaccine. Overall study: Second-dose recipients at about 4 or about 12 weeks were treated as one pooled group. The study's findings and limits: Repertoire collection took place solely once the T cell response had peaked. Most donors were white British, females outnumbered males, and clonal diversity was possibly underestimated. Across the whole spike, CD4 TCRs peaked at regions 160-218 and 743-854.

On this clone: Its antigen is currently unknown.

V lost 4 bases and J 4 bases, leaving 11 bases between the germline ends. CDR1 is SGHVS, CDR2 FQNEAQ, per germline. CDR3 size: 15 residues. The assay was immunoSEQ multiplex PCR, and TCRdb's table has in-frame clones only and misses some. The table lists some 110,000 clones, 85% to 95% of them singletons. The receptor's source is an adult in good health. V gene TRBV7-8 combines with J gene TRBJ2-6; D perhaps matches TRBD2 (5 bases). Sequenced material: peripheral blood, taken on day 0 of AZD1222 vaccination. The CDR3 nucleotides read TGTGCCAGCAGCTCATCTAGCTTCGGGGCCAACGTCCTGACTTTC. This translates into CASSSSSFGANVLTF.